These 19 T cell receptor beta chains share one sample of origin, sequenced in a study of shared clonotypes between healthy human individuals. Measured with immunoSEQ multiplex PCR; TCRdb has only the in-frame clones, and not every one. The sample yields some 2,500,000 clones, roughly 93% seen once. Sequences were obtained from naive CD4+ T cells from PBMCs. Subset in this sample: CD45RA+ positively selected. The receptors come from a man younger than 35 in good health. Some clones in this sample may be carry-over from other donors' samples.

Comment on this clone: Distinct nucleotide sequences in the sample also encode this CDR3. This rearrangement joins TRBV7-2 to TRBJ2-7, with D possibly TRBD1 on 5 matching bases. The CDR3 is 13 residues long. Germline CDR1 SGHTA, CDR2 FQGNSA. V gave up 3 bases and J gave up 2 bases, with 8 bases separating them. The CDR3: CASSLVRAYEQYF. The CDR3 region has the DNA TGTGCCAGCAGCTTGGTCAGGGCCTACGAGCAGTACTTC.

This clone was detected a few times. V is TRBV10-3 and J is TRBJ1-1; 9 nucleotides line up with TRBD1. This CDR3 is built from 14 residues. The V and J ends lost 2 bases and 4 bases, in that order; junction bases with no gene match: 2. CDR1 and CDR2 from the germline V gene are ENHRY and SYGVKD. Here the CDR3 DNA reads TGTGCCATCAGTGAGGGGGACAGGGCCACTGAAGCTTTCTTT. Translating it yields CAISEGDRATEAFF.

With regard to this clone: Other DNA sequences in this specimen translate into the identical CDR3. V is TRBV28 and J is TRBJ2-7; D remains unclear. Germline CDR1 MDHEN, CDR2 SYDVKM. V was cut by 5 bases and J by 2 bases, with 7 bases left in between. The CDR3 extends over 12 amino acids. The CDR3 protein is CASSIGTYEQYF. CDR3 bases: TGTGCCAGCAGTATTGGGACCTACGAGCAGTACTTC.

This clone was recorded only once. Other nucleotide sequences in the sample specify the same CDR3. The chain uses TRBV6-5 and TRBJ2-6; D gene uncertain. The CDR3 contains 15 residues. V was pared by 2 bases and J by 4 bases, with 9 bases between. Germline CDR1 and CDR2: MNHEY and SVGAGI. CDR3 DNA sequence: TGTGCCAGCAGTTACGGGCCCACCGGGGCCAACGTCCTGACTTTC. Translated: CASSYGPTGANVLTF.

This clone was picked up one time. At the DNA level, this CDR3 is encoded by other sequences in the same sample as well. The J gene is TRBJ2-7, the V gene TRBV29-1; D is unclear. V lost 6 bases, J lost 0 bases, and 12 bases lay in between. From germline, CDR1 is SQVTM and CDR2 ANQGSEA. The CDR3 is 13 residues long. CDR3 residues: CSVAGTSSYEQYF. DNA for the CDR3: TGCAGCGTCGCCGGAACAAGCTCCTACGAGCAGTACTTC.

The V gene is TRBV5-4, the J gene TRBJ2-2; no reliable D call. The CDR3 is made up of 16 amino acids. V was shortened by 3 bases and J by 2 bases, with 14 bases between the two germline ends. Germline lookup yields CDR1 SGHNT and CDR2 YYREEE (reference sequence). In nucleotides, the CDR3 is TGTGCCAGCAGCTCACACAACAGCTACAACACCGGGGAGCTGTTTTTT. Its translation: CASSSHNSYNTGELFF.

The chain joins TRBV4-1 to TRBJ1-3, with a possible D match to TRBD1 (5 bases). Trimming took 2 bases from V and 2 from J, leaving 10 bases between them. Germline V gene data show CDR1 as MGHRA and CDR2 as YSYEKL. This CDR3 region has 15 residues. The CDR3 sequence: CASSQPLGAGNTIYF. In nucleotides, the CDR3 is TGCGCCAGCAGCCAACCGTTGGGGGCTGGAAACACCATATATTTT.

The rearrangement links TRBV29-1 to TRBJ1-4, with D tentatively TRBD1 (6 bases). V lost 6 bases to trimming and J lost 4 bases, with 15 bases between them. The CDR3 has 14 amino acids. Germline V lookup: CDR1 SQVTM, CDR2 ANQGSEA. CDR3: CSVRGQTSNEKLFF. In nucleotides, the CDR3 is TGCAGCGTGCGTGGACAGACGAGTAATGAAAAACTGTTTTTT.

The rearrangement uses TRBV2 and TRBJ1-5; no reliable D call. This CDR3 has 13 residues. From germline, CDR1 is SNHLY and CDR2 FYNNEI. Trimming removed 5 bases at V and 0 bases at J, with 5 bases between. CDR3 nucleotide sequence: TGTGCCAGCAGTCCCCCTAGCAATCAGCCCCAGCATTTT. It encodes CASSPPSNQPQHF. Variable domain in full (rest from reference TRBV2 and TRBJ1-5): EPEVTQTPSHQVTQMGQEVILRCVPISNHLYFYWYRQILGQKVEFLVSFYNNEISEKSEIFDDQFSVERPDGSNFTLKIRSTKLEDSAMYFCASSPPSNQPQHFGDGTRLSIL.

V usage is TRBV18 and J usage is TRBJ1-2, with D maybe TRBD1 (6 bases). V gave up 3 bases and J gave up 8 bases, with 13 bases separating them. Germline CDR1 reads KGHSH; CDR2 reads LQKENI. The CDR3 loop spans 13 amino acids. Here the CDR3 reads CASSPRRGNGYTF. CDR3 sequence (DNA): TGTGCCAGCTCACCCCGCAGGGGAAACGGCTACACCTTC.

This rearrangement joins TRBV7-9 to TRBJ1-5, with D possibly TRBD1 on 5 matching bases. This CDR3 is built from 14 residues. The V end was cut by 5 bases, the J end by 7 bases, with 15 bases between. Germline lookup yields CDR1 SEHNR and CDR2 FQNEAQ (reference sequence). The CDR3 loop reads CASSHGHPAQPQHF. The CDR3 DNA sequence: TGTGCCAGCAGCCATGGACACCCCGCGCAGCCCCAGCATTTT.

The chain joins TRBV23-1 to TRBJ2-2; 7 bases align to TRBD1. Being an ORF, TRBV23-1 has a function that is uncertain. Losses at the gene ends were 4 bases for V and 7 bases for J; bases not matched to a gene: 6. This CDR3 is 14 amino acids long. CDR3 nucleotide sequence: TGCGCCAGCAGTCCTTACAGGGGTAACGGGGAGCTGTTTTTT. Protein sequence: CASSPYRGNGELFF.

This clone appeared a single time. This chain connects TRBV11-2 to TRBJ2-2; perhaps TRBD1 as D (6 bases). The V gene lost 5 bases and the J gene lost 7 bases, with 11 bases spanning the gap. Per germline, CDR1 SGHAT and CDR2 FQNNGV. This CDR3 region has 13 residues. CDR3 in DNA: TGTGCCAGCAGCACCAACAGGGACGGGGAGCTGTTTTTT. Amino acids: CASSTNRDGELFF.

Concerning this clone itself: Other DNA sequences within the sample encode an identical CDR3. This chain links TRBV9 with TRBJ1-1, with D maybe TRBD1 (5 bases). Trimming pared 3 bases from V and 1 base from J, leaving 7 bases between. The CDR3 runs 13 residues. The germline CDR1 and CDR2 sequences are SGDLS and YYNGEE. The CDR3 region has the DNA TGTGCCAGCAGCGGGGGCCCGAACACTGAAGCTTTCTTT. This sequence encodes CASSGGPNTEAFF.

The chain joins TRBV5-1 to TRBJ1-2; possible D gene TRBD1, 5 bases. The germline gives CDR1 SGHRS, CDR2 YFSETQ. This CDR3 is 14 amino acids long. V was pared by 4 bases and J by 7 bases, with 17 bases between. CDR3: CASSPEGPRSGYTF. DNA of the CDR3: TGCGCCAGCAGCCCCGAGGGACCGAGAAGTGGCTACACCTTC.

The V and J genes are TRBV11-2 and TRBJ1-1; perhaps TRBD1 as D (6 bases). In germline, CDR1 is SGHAT, CDR2 FQNNGV. Trimming stripped 5 bases from V and 3 bases from J, with 13 bases between. The CDR3 contains 14 residues. The CDR3 region has the DNA TGTGCCAGCAGCCGAGGGGGGGTAGACACTGAAGCTTTCTTT. Its translation: CASSRGGVDTEAFF.

The chain links TRBV28 to TRBJ2-2, with TRBD1 matching over 7 bases. The CDR3 runs to 12 residues. The germline gives CDR1 MDHEN, CDR2 SYDVKM. Trimming took 8 bases from V and 5 from J; bases not matched to a gene: 2. Written as DNA, the CDR3 is TGTGCCAGCGGGACAGCAACCGGGGAGCTGTTTTTT. Amino acid sequence: CASGTATGELFF.

CDR3 protein: CASSPDRGGTGELFF. The DNA for the CDR3 is TGTGCCAGCAGCCCGGACAGGGGGGGCACCGGGGAGCTGTTTTTT. This rearrangement joins TRBV13 to TRBJ2-2, with 10 nucleotides matching TRBD1. V lost 5 bases and J lost 4; bases outside the gene matches: 4. The CDR3 covers 15 residues. Germline V CDR1 and CDR2: PRHDT, FYEKMQ (reference sequence).

This clone came up once. V and J are TRBV6-1 and TRBJ2-3, with D perhaps TRBD2 (5 bases). The CDR3 is made up of 14 amino acids. Looked up from germline, CDR1 is MNHNS and CDR2 is SASEGT. V lost 3 bases and J 1 base, leaving 8 bases between the germline ends. This chain's CDR3 is CASSDVGGTDTQYF. The CDR3 DNA is TGTGCCAGCAGTGATGTCGGGGGCACAGATACGCAGTATTTT.